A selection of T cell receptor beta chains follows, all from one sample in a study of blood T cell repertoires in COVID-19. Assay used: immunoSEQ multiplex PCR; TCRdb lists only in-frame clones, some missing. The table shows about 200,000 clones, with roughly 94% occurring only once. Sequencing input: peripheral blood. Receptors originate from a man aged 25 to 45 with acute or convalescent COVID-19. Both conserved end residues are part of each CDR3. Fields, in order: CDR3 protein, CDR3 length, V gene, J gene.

CASGTSGGTGELFF	14	TRBV12-5	TRBJ2-2
CASSLALSQGYNEQFF	16	TRBV5-4	TRBJ2-1
CASSFAGNTGELFF	14	TRBV7-3	TRBJ2-2
CASSIDRATGANVLTF	16	TRBV19	TRBJ2-6
CASSKIMDGTQLNEKLFF	18	TRBV7-9	TRBJ1-4
CASSYGDRGETQYF	14	TRBV6-5	TRBJ2-5
CASKAQAGVLVEQYF	15	TRBV2	TRBJ2-7
CASTPRTSGHPNEQFF	16	TRBV7-3	TRBJ2-1
CASKKYRGYEQYF	13	TRBV7-2	TRBJ2-7
CASSRQSVYNEQFF	14	TRBV28	TRBJ2-1
CASKQGSWDYEQYF	14	TRBV19	TRBJ2-7
CASSRPGITDTQYF	14	TRBV14	TRBJ2-3
CASSLASLNFYEQYF	15	TRBV7-8	TRBJ2-7
CASSFAGAGEQYF	13	TRBV5-8	TRBJ2-7
CASTFGTGSYEQYF	14	TRBV2	TRBJ2-7
CAWKQENTEAFF	12	TRBV30	TRBJ1-1
CAKAPGSRDGSGNTIYF	17	TRBV9	TRBJ1-3
CASRGSGVNYGYTF	14	TRBV28	TRBJ1-2
CASRFKGIDTEAFF	14	TRBV7-9	TRBJ1-1
CASSWGHNEQFF	12	TRBV19	TRBJ2-1
CASSPGTGLSGYTF	14	TRBV11-2	TRBJ1-2
CSVRTGWYEQYF	12	TRBV29-1	TRBJ2-7
CASSLGTSLGAFF	13	TRBV7-9	TRBJ1-1
CASSPNEVYEQYF	13	TRBV18	TRBJ2-7
CASCGVAKNIQYF	13	TRBV2	TRBJ2-4
CASSQLVHEQYF	12	TRBV28	TRBJ2-7
CSAVLFNADTQYF	13	TRBV29-1	TRBJ2-3
CASSLTGGTDTQYF	14	TRBV18	TRBJ2-3
CASSPGQYYGYTF	13	TRBV28	TRBJ1-2
CASSQLQGVDGYTF	14	TRBV18	TRBJ1-2
CASSMSGRQGYGYTF	15	TRBV19	TRBJ1-2
CASSAPGGMETDTQYF	16	TRBV28	TRBJ2-3
CASRPDRNNEQFF	13	TRBV27	TRBJ2-1
CATSRDRQGPRPEAFF	16	TRBV15	TRBJ1-1
CASSWGKGSNQPQHF	15	TRBV7-8	TRBJ1-5
CASSAGLNNSPLHF	14	TRBV28	TRBJ1-6
CASSSPRDRAYNSPLHF	17	TRBV28	TRBJ1-6
CASSLGVGLAGVGSTDTQYF	20	TRBV5-8	TRBJ2-3
CASSVWARVGPSGIVVVETQYF	22	TRBV27	TRBJ2-5
CASSSPGRSSYNSPLHF	17	TRBV28	TRBJ1-6
CASRLGTDSYQETQYF	16	TRBV28	TRBJ2-5
CASSLGQTGNSGNTIYF	17	TRBV5-1	TRBJ1-3
CASSFTLYSNQPQHF	15	TRBV27	TRBJ1-5
CASSEGGTTRNTIYF	15	TRBV6-1	TRBJ1-3
CASSPRQGITDTQYF	15	TRBV7-6	TRBJ2-3
CASIPWGENTEAFF	14	TRBV28	TRBJ1-1
CASSGQGAGYTEAFF	15	TRBV18	TRBJ1-1
CATSIDPGSGNTIYF	15	TRBV15	TRBJ1-3
CAISEELAGGPRDEQFF	17	TRBV10-3	TRBJ2-1
CASSQSLQGRVTEAFF	16	TRBV4-2	TRBJ1-1
CASSLAGGPYEQYF	14	TRBV7-9	TRBJ2-7
CASSLGTSGVRHEQFF	16	TRBV7-8	TRBJ2-1
CASSLDAGGQYF	12	TRBV5-8	TRBJ2-7
CSASKGAAWETQYF	14	TRBV20-1	TRBJ2-5